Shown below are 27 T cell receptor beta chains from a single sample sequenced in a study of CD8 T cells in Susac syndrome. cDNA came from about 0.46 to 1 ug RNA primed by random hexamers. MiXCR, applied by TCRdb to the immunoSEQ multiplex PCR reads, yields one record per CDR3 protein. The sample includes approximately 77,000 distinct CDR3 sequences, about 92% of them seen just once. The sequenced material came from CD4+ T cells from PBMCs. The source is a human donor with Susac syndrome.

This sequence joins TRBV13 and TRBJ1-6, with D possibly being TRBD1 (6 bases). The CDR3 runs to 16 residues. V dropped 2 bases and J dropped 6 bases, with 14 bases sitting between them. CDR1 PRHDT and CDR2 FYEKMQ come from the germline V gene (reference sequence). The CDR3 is CASSLKNRAINSPLHF. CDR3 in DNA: TGTGCCAGCAGCTTAAAAAACAGGGCAATTAATTCACCCCTCCACTTT.

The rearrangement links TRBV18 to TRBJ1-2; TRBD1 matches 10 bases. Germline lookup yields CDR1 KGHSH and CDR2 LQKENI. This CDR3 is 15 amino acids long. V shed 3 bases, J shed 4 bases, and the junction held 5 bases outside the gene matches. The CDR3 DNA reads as TGTGCCAGCTCACCTTTGGGACAGGGGACCTATGGCTACACCTTC. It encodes CASSPLGQGTYGYTF.

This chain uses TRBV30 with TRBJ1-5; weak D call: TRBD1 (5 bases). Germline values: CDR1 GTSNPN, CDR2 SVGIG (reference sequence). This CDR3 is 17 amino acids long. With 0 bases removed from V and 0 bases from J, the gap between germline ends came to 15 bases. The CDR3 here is CAWSVRRTPYSNQPQHF. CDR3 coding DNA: TGTGCCTGGAGTGTACGAAGGACACCCTATAGCAATCAGCCCCAGCATTTT.

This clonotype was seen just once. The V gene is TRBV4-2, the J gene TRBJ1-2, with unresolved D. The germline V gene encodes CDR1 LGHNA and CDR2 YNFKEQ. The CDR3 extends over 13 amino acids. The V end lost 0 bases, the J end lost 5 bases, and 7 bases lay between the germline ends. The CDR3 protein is CASSQDRGYGYTF. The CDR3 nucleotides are TGTGCCAGCAGCCAAGATCGAGGATATGGCTACACCTTC.

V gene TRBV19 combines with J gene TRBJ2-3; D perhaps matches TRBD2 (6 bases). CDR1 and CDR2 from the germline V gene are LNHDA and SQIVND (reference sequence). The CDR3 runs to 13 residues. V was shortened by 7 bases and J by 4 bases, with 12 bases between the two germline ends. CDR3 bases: TGTGCCAGTACTAGGAGGGGCGCAGATACGCAGTATTTT. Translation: CASTRRGADTQYF.

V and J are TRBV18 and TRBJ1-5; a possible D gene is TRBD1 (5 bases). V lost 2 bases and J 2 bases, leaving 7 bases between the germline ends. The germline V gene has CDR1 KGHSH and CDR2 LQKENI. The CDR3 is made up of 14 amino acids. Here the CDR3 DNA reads TGTGCCAGCTCACCATCGGGGGGCAATCAGCCCCAGCATTTT. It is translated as CASSPSGGNQPQHF.

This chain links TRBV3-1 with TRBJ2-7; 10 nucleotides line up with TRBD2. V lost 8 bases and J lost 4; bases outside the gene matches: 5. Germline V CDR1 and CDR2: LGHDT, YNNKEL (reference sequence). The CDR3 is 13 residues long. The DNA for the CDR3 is TGTGCCAGCCGGACTAGCGGACTTTACGAGCAGTACTTC. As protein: CASRTSGLYEQYF.

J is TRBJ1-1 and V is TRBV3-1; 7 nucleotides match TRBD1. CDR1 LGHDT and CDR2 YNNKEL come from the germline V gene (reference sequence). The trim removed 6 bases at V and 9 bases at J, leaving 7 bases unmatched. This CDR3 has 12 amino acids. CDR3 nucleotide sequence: TGTGCCAGCAGGTCGACAGGGAAAAAAGCTTTCTTT. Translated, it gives CASRSTGKKAFF.

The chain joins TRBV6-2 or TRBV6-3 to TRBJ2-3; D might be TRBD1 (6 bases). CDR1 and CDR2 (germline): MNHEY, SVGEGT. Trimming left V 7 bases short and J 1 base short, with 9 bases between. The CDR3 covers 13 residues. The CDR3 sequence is CASNRDGTDTQYF. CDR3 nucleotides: TGTGCCAGCAACAGGGACGGCACAGATACGCAGTATTTT.

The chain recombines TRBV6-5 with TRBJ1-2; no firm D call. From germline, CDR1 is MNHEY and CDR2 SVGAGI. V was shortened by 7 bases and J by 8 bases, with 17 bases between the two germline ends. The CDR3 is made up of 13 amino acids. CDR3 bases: TGTGCCAGCAAAGAGTTCCTGATTGCCGGCTACACCTTC. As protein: CASKEFLIAGYTF.

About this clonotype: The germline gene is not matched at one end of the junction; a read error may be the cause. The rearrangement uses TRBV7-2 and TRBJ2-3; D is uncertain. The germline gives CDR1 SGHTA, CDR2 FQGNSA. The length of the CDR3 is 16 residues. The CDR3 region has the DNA TGCGCCAGCAGCTTAACCCCATTAAGAAGCACAGATACGCAGTATTTT. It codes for CASSLTPLRSTDTQYF.

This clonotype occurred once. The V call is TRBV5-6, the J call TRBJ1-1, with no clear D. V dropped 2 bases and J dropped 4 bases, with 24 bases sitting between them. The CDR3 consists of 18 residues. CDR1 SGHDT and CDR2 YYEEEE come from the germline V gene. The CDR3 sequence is CASSFRSSQLRRGTEAFF. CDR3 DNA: TGTGCCAGCAGCTTTCGGTCGAGCCAGTTGAGAAGAGGCACTGAAGCTTTCTTT.

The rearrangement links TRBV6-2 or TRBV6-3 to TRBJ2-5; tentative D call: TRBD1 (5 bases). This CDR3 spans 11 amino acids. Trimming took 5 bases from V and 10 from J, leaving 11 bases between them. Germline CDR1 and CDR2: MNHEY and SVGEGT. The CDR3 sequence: CASSDSHSQYF. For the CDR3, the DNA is TGTGCCAGCAGTGACAGTCACAGCCAGTACTTC.

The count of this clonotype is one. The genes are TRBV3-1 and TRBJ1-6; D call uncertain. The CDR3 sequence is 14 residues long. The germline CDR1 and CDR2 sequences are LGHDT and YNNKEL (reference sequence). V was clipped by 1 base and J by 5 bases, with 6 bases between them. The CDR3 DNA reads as TGTGCCAGCAGCCAAGGTTTCCATAATTCACCCCTCCACTTT. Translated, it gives CASSQGFHNSPLHF.

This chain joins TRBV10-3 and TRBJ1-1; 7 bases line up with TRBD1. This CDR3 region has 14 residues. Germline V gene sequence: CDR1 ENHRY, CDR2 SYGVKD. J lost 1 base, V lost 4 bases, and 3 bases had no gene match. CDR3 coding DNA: TGTGCCATCAGTGGGACAGGAGCGAACACTGAAGCTTTCTTT. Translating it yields CAISGTGANTEAFF.

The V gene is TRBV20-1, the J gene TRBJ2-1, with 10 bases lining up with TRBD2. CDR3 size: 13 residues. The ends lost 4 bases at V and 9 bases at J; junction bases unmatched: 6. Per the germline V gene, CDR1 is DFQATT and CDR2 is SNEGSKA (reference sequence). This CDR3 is CSAITSGNVEQFF. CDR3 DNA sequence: TGCAGTGCTATAACTAGCGGGAATGTTGAGCAGTTCTTC.

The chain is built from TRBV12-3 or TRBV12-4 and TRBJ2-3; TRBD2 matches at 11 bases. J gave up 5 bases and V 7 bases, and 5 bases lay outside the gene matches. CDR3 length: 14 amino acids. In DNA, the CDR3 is TGTGCCAGCACTAGCGGGGGGCAAGAAGATACGCAGTATTTT. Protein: CASTSGGQEDTQYF.

DNA for the CDR3: TGTGCCAGCAGTTATTCGGGGGGAAACTACGAGCAGTACTTC. This encodes CASSYSGGNYEQYF. This chain joins TRBV6-9 and TRBJ2-7, with D possibly being TRBD2 (6 bases). This CDR3 is 14 amino acids long. Trimming left V 0 bases short and J 3 bases short, with 9 bases between. Germline V CDR1 and CDR2: MNHGY, SVAAGI.

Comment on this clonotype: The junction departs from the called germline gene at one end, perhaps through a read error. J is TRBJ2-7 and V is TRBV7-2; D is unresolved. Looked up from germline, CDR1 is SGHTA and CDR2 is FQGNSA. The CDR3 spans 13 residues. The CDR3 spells CASSLGVSSEQYF. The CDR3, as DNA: TGTGCCAGCAGCTTAGGCGTGTCCTCCGAGCAGTACTTC.

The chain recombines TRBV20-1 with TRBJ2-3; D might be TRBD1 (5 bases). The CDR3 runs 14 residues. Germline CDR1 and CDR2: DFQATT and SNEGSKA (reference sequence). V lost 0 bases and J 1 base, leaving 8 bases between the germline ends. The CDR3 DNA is TGCAGTGCTAGAGAAGGGGATCGCACAGATACGCAGTATTTT. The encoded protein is CSAREGDRTDTQYF.

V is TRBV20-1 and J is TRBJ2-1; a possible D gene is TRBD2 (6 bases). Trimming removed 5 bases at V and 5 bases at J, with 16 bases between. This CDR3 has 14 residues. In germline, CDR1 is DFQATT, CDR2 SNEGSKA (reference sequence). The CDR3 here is CSAAEGPSHNEQFF. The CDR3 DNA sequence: TGCAGTGCTGCGGAGGGACCTAGCCACAATGAGCAGTTCTTC.

This CDR3 is CASSREASASGLNEQFF. The CDR3 DNA sequence: TGCGCCAGCAGCCGCGAGGCTTCGGCTAGCGGCCTCAATGAGCAGTTCTTC. The chain joins TRBV4-1 to TRBJ2-1, with TRBD2 matching over 7 bases. Trimming at V came to 4 bases and at J to 6 bases, leaving 15 bases not matched to a gene. Germline CDR1 and CDR2: MGHRA and YSYEKL. This CDR3 contains 17 residues.

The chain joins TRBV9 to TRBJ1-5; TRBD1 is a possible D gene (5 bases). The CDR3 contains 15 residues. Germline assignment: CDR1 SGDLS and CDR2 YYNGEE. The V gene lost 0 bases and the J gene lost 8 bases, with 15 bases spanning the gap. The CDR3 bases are TGTGCCAGCAGCGTAGGTGGGGGGTCGGGAGAGCCCCAGCATTTT. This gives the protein CASSVGGGSGEPQHF.

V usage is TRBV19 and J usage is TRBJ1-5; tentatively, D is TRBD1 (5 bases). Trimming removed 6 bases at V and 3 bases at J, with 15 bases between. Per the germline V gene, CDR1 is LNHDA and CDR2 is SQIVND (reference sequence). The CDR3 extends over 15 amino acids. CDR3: CASRRGRRDNQPQHF. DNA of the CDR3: TGTGCCAGTAGAAGGGGCAGGAGAGACAATCAGCCCCAGCATTTT.

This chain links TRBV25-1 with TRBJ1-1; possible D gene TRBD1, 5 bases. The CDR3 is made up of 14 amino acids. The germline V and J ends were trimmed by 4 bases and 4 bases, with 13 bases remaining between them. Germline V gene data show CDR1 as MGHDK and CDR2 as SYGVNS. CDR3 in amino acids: CASSVTTVSTEAFF. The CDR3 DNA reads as TGTGCCAGCAGTGTAACGACAGTAAGCACTGAAGCTTTCTTT. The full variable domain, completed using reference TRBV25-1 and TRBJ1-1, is EADIYQTPRYLVIGTGKKITLECSQTMGHDKMYWYQQDPGMELHLIHYSYGVNSTEKGDLSSESTVSRIRTEHFPLTLESARPSHTSQYLCASSVTTVSTEAFFGQGTRLTVV.

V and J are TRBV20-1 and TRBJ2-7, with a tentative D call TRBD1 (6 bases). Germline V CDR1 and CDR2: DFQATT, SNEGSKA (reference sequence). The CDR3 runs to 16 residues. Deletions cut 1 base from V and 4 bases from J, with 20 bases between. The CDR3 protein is CSARGPGTPRGYEQYF. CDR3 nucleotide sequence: TGCAGTGCTAGAGGGCCCGGGACACCGAGGGGGTACGAGCAGTACTTC.

The CDR3 reads CASSSSYQGNTEAFF. In nucleotides, the CDR3 is TGTGCCAGCAGCAGCTCGTATCAGGGGAACACTGAAGCTTTCTTT. The chain combines TRBV5-6 with TRBJ1-1, with a possible D match to TRBD1 (5 bases). Germline V gene sequence: CDR1 SGHDT, CDR2 YYEEEE. The CDR3 is 15 amino acids. Between the trimmed V and J ends, which lost 4 bases and 1 base, there was a span of 14 bases.